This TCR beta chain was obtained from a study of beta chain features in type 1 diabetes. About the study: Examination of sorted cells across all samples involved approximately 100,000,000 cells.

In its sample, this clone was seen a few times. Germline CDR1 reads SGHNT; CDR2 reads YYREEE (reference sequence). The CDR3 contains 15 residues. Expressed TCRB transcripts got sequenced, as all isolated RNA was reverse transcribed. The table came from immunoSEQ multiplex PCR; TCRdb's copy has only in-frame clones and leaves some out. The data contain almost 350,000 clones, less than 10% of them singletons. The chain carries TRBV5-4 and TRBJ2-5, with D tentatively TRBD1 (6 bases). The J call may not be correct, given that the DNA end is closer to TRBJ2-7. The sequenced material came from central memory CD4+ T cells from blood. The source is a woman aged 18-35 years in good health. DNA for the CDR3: TGTGCCAGCAGCCCGGGACATCAAAGCTCCTACGAGCAGTACTTC. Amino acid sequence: CASSPGHQSSYEQYF.